The source of this TCR beta chain is a study of shared clonotypes between healthy human individuals. Study findings and constraints: Although depth was large, rarefaction showed that sequencing of the sorted subsets was incomplete.

Libraries were prepared by immunoSEQ multiplex PCR; TCRdb keeps only in-frame clonotypes and omits some of them. The data contain about 2.2 million clones, 93% of them singletons. On this clone: Its antigen is undetermined.

This CDR3 region has 18 residues. Trimming took 8 bases from V and 5 from J; bases not matched to a gene: 19. Germline lookup yields CDR1 SGHTA and CDR2 FQGTGA. CD45RO negativity and positive selection for CCR7 defined naive CD8 cells, a population that excluded terminally differentiated effector memory CD45RA+ cells. All the donors were Caucasian adults who lived in Nashville, Tennessee. The sample consisted of naive CD8+ T cells from PBMCs. The receptor was isolated from a man in his late teens or twenties in good health. Some clones in this sample may be carry-over from other donors' samples. The gene calls are TRBV7-3 and TRBJ2-3; 10 bases fit TRBD2. The CDR3 spells CASAGASGRGALRDTQYF. The CDR3 DNA reads TGTGCCAGCGCCGGTGCTAGCGGGAGAGGAGCCCTGAGAGATACGCAGTATTTT.